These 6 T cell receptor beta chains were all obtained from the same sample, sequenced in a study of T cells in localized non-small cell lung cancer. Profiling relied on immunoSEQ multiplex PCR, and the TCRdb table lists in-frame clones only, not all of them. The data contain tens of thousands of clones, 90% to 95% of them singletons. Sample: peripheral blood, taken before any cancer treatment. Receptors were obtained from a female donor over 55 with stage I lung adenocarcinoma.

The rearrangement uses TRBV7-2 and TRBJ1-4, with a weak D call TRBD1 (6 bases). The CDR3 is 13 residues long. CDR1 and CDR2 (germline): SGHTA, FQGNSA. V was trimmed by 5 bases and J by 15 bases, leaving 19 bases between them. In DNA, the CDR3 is TGTGCCAGCAGCCATGGGGGCGATCGAGAAGTGTTTTTT. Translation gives CASSHGGDREVFF.

The CDR3 DNA follows: TGCAGCGTTGATCACAGGAGGGATGGCTACACCTTC. This gives the protein CSVDHRRDGYTF. This chain joins TRBV29-1 and TRBJ1-2; D possibly corresponds to TRBD1 (5 bases). CDR3 length: 12 residues. Germline assignment: CDR1 SQVTM and CDR2 ANQGSEA. V was trimmed by 3 bases and J by 6 bases, leaving 11 bases between them.

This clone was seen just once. The CDR3 sequence: CASSFGQGEFGGYTF. The CDR3 nucleotides read TGCGCCAGCAGCTTTGGACAGGGCGAGTTCGGGGGCTACACCTTC. This chain connects TRBV5-1 to TRBJ1-2; 8 bases match TRBD1. V dropped 2 bases and J dropped 8; count of bases not matched to a gene: 11. Germline assignment: CDR1 SGHRS and CDR2 YFSETQ. This CDR3 spans 15 amino acids.

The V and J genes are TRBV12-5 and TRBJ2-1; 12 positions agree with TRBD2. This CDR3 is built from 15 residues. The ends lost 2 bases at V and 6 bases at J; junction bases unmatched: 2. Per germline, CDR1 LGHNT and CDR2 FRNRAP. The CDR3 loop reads CASGLTSGGSNEQFF. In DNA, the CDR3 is TGTGCTAGTGGTTTGACTAGCGGGGGGTCCAATGAGCAGTTCTTC.

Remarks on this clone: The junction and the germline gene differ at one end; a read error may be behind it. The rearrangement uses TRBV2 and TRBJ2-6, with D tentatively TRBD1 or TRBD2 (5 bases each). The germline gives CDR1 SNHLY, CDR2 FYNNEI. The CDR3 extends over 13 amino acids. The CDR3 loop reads CACRESGANVLTF. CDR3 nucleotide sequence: TGTGCCTGCAGGGAGTCTGGGGCCAACGTCCTGACTTTC.

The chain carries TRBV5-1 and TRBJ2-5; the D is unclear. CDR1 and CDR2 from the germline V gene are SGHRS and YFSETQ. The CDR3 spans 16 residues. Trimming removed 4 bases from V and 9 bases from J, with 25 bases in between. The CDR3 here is CASSPGAVGDGGAQYF. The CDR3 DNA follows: TGCGCCAGCAGCCCGGGCGCGGTTGGGGATGGTGGGGCCCAGTACTTC. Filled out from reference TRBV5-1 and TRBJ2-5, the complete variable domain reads KAGVTQTPRYLIKTRGQQVTLSCSPISGHRSVSWYQQTPGQGLQFLFEYFSETQRNKGNFPGRFSGRQFSNSRSEMNVSTLELGDSALYLCASSPGAVGDGGAQYFGPGTRLLVL.